This T cell receptor beta chain came from a study of T-cell memory formation after mild COVID-19. Across the whole study: The two donors had largely donor-specific TCR clusters.

TCRdb re-called the 5' RACE reads through MiXCR, storing one row per CDR3 protein. The sample shows 170,000 or so distinct CDR3 sequences, roughly 31% of them seen only once. Overall study findings and caveats: Clones that got smaller from day 15 to 85 had even CD4/CD8, while clones growing later tipped toward CD4+.

Turning to this clonotype: Its cognate antigen is unknown.

This TCR derives from an adult woman who had mild COVID-19 (a few samples of this study predate the infection). Cell type and time point are not known. Material for sequencing was PBMCs or a T cell subset sorted from them (not recorded which).

The DNA of the CDR3 is TGTGCCAGCAGTCACAAGCGGGGTAGTGGCTACACCTTC. It translates to CASSHKRGSGYTF. The chain combines TRBV7-8 with TRBJ1-2; D gene ambiguous. The CDR3 is 13 residues long. Trimming removed 6 bases at V and 7 bases at J, with 15 bases between. Germline CDR1 and CDR2: SGHVS and FQNEAQ.